The source of this T cell receptor (beta chain) is a study of CXCR3-negative and CXCR3-positive naive CD8 T cells. With more than 250,000 cells each, the CD8+ T cell subsets were individually sorted in triplicate. This CDR3 region has 14 residues. Germline V lookup: CDR1 DFQATT, CDR2 SNEGSKA (reference sequence). The authors prepared UMI-labeled TRB cDNA libraries by 5' RACE. From its re-call of the 5' RACE reads, TCRdb lists each CDR3 protein once, without DNA. This sample lists 100,000 or so distinct CDR3 sequences; its ten largest clones have around 1.5%. Study-wide results and limits: In CXCR3-positive naive cells, the TRB CDR3s were more hydrophobic than in CXCR3-negative naive cells. TRB CDR3 properties served as the basis for inferring TCR strength, and surface CD5 was comparable between naive subsets.

For this clonotype: Its antigen is unknown.

Sequenced sample: naive CXCR3- CD8+ T cells from blood. The subset is: CD45RO-CCR7+CD27+CD95- naive CD8+ T cells lacking CXCR3 (TNR3-). The chain joins TRBV20-1 to TRBJ2-7; TCRdb outputs TRBD1, but without DNA this stays unchecked. The receptor's source is a human donor in good health. Some clones in this sample may be carry-over from other donors' samples. The CDR3 loop reads CSARDRGSPYEQYF.